This T cell receptor beta chain was profiled in a study of blood T cell repertoires in COVID-19. J was trimmed by 7 bases and V by 4 bases; bases with no gene match: 7. The CDR3 contains 15 residues. Germline V lookup: CDR1 SGHDT, CDR2 YYEEEE. The sample holds one count of this clone. The assay was immunoSEQ multiplex PCR, and TCRdb's table has in-frame clones only and misses some. This table holds under 150,000 clones, over 75% found once. This receptor was obtained from a man aged 45 to 65 in a cohort exposed to, infected with or recovered from COVID-19 (not recorded which). The V and J genes are TRBV5-6 and TRBJ1-5; TRBD1 matches at 11 bases. The sequenced sample was PBMCs or T cells enriched from blood (not recorded which). The CDR3 is CASSGQGAEGQPQHF. In DNA form, the CDR3 reads TGTGCCAGCAGCGGACAGGGGGCAGAAGGACAGCCCCAGCATTTT.